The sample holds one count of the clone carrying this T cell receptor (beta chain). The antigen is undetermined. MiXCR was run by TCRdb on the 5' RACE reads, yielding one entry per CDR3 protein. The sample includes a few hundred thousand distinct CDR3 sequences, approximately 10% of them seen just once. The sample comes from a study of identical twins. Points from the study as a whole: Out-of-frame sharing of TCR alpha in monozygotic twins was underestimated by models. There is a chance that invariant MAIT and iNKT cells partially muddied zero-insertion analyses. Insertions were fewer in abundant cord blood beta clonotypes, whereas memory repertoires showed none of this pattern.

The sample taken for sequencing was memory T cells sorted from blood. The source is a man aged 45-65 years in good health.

CDR3 bases: TGCGCCAGCAGCCAAGCTCGGCTAGCGGGAGGAAGCTGGGAGCTGTTTTTT. Its translation is CASSQARLAGGSWELFF. This chain connects TRBV4-3 to TRBJ2-2, with 11 bases matching TRBD2. The V gene's germline CDR1 is LGHNA and CDR2 YSLEER. V gave up 1 base and J gave up 9 bases; unmatched junction bases: 10. This CDR3 has 17 amino acids.